The rows below give T cell receptor beta chains drawn from one sample of a study of blood T cell repertoires in COVID-19. The assay was immunoSEQ multiplex PCR, and TCRdb's table has in-frame clones only and misses some. The repertoire holds around 310,000 clones, with roughly 86% as singletons. The sequenced sample consisted of PBMCs or T cells enriched from blood (not recorded which). The source of these receptors is a woman aged 25 to 39 who had recovered from COVID-19. Each CDR3 is given with its conserved first and last residue. The D gene is left open where the match is weak. The listing skips clone size in some rows; elsewhere it reads once, few, many or a size class.

d_call: .; v_call: TRBV7-9; cdr3_length: 14; j_call: TRBJ1-2; clone_size: .; cdr3_aa: CASSLGTGDYGYTF; cdr3_nt: TGTGCCAGCAGCTTAGGTACAGGCGACTATGGCTACACCTTC
d_call: TRBD2; v_call: TRBV4-1; cdr3_length: 19; j_call: TRBJ2-7; clone_size: .; cdr3_aa: CASSLGPGLAGSSSYEQYF; cdr3_nt: TGCGCCAGCAGTCTCGGGCCCGGACTAGCGGGCTCATCCTCCTACGAGCAGTACTTC
d_call: TRBD2; v_call: TRBV5-5; cdr3_length: 15; j_call: TRBJ2-7; clone_size: .; cdr3_aa: CASSPDGAAGGSQYF; cdr3_nt: TGTGCCAGCAGCCCGGATGGGGCAGCGGGAGGCTCACAGTACTTC
d_call: .; v_call: TRBV28; cdr3_length: 13; j_call: TRBJ2-7; clone_size: once; cdr3_aa: CASFYGPSYEQYF; cdr3_nt: TGTGCCAGCTTTTATGGGCCCTCCTACGAGCAGTACTTC
d_call: TRBD2; v_call: TRBV27; cdr3_length: 16; j_call: TRBJ2-1; clone_size: once; cdr3_aa: CASSDSRGRAYNEQFF; cdr3_nt: TGTGCCAGCAGTGACTCTCGCGGGAGGGCCTACAATGAGCAGTTCTTC
d_call: .; v_call: TRBV5-1; cdr3_length: 12; j_call: TRBJ2-7; clone_size: .; cdr3_aa: CASSFADTEQYF; cdr3_nt: TGCGCCAGCAGCTTCGCCGACACCGAGCAGTACTTC
d_call: .; v_call: TRBV27; cdr3_length: 16; j_call: TRBJ1-4; clone_size: once; cdr3_aa: CASSPPGHSTNEKLFF; cdr3_nt: TGTGCCAGCAGTCCCCCCGGACATTCAACTAATGAAAAACTGTTTTTT
d_call: TRBD2; v_call: TRBV7-9; cdr3_length: 13; j_call: TRBJ2-1; clone_size: .; cdr3_aa: CASGTSGIYEQFF; cdr3_nt: TGTGCCAGCGGGACTAGCGGGATTTATGAGCAGTTCTTC
d_call: .; v_call: TRBV24-1; cdr3_length: 13; j_call: TRBJ2-7; clone_size: .; cdr3_aa: CATSDWRGNEQYF; cdr3_nt: TGTGCCACCAGTGATTGGCGCGGGAACGAGCAGTACTTC
d_call: .; v_call: TRBV11-2; cdr3_length: 13; j_call: TRBJ1-1; clone_size: .; cdr3_aa: CASTSPFRSEAFF; cdr3_nt: TGTGCCAGCACCTCCCCTTTTAGGAGTGAAGCTTTCTTT
d_call: TRBD1; v_call: TRBV4-2; cdr3_length: 16; j_call: TRBJ1-4; clone_size: .; cdr3_aa: CASRTTGFRLFEKLFF; cdr3_nt: TGTGCCAGCAGGACGACAGGGTTTAGGCTATTCGAAAAACTGTTTTTT
d_call: TRBD1; v_call: TRBV5-1; cdr3_length: 14; j_call: TRBJ2-1; clone_size: .; cdr3_aa: CASSPQGQGNEQFF; cdr3_nt: TGCGCCAGCAGCCCCCAGGGACAGGGGAATGAGCAGTTCTTC
d_call: TRBD2; v_call: TRBV5-8; cdr3_length: 18; j_call: TRBJ2-7; clone_size: .; cdr3_aa: CASSQKGLAGPLSYEQYF; cdr3_nt: TGTGCCAGCAGCCAAAAGGGACTAGCGGGACCCCTCTCCTACGAGCAGTACTTC
d_call: .; v_call: TRBV5-1; cdr3_length: 15; j_call: TRBJ2-6; clone_size: .; cdr3_aa: CASTYPSSGANVLTF; cdr3_nt: TGCGCCAGCACCTACCCTTCCTCTGGGGCCAACGTCCTGACTTTC
d_call: TRBD2; v_call: TRBV7-9; cdr3_length: 15; j_call: TRBJ2-3; clone_size: once; cdr3_aa: CASSLRLAGTDTQYF; cdr3_nt: TGTGCCAGCAGCCTGAGACTAGCGGGCACAGATACGCAGTATTTT
d_call: TRBD1; v_call: TRBV5-1; cdr3_length: 15; j_call: TRBJ1-1; clone_size: .; cdr3_aa: CASSSGQVADTEAFF; cdr3_nt: TGCGCCAGCAGCTCCGGACAGGTGGCCGACACTGAAGCTTTCTTT
d_call: TRBD1; v_call: TRBV2; cdr3_length: 15; j_call: TRBJ1-4; clone_size: once; cdr3_aa: CASSEWGQLNEKLFF; cdr3_nt: TGTGCCAGCAGTGAATGGGGACAGTTAAATGAAAAACTGTTTTTT
d_call: TRBD2; v_call: TRBV5-6; cdr3_length: 16; j_call: TRBJ2-2; clone_size: .; cdr3_aa: CASSFGLAGAGGELFF; cdr3_nt: TGTGCCAGCAGCTTTGGACTAGCGGGAGCAGGTGGGGAGCTGTTTTTT
d_call: .; v_call: TRBV6-6; cdr3_length: 14; j_call: TRBJ1-1; clone_size: .; cdr3_aa: CASSYTNRGTEAFF; cdr3_nt: TGTGCCAGCAGTTACACGAACCGGGGGACTGAAGCTTTCTTT
d_call: .; v_call: TRBV12-3/TRBV12-4; cdr3_length: 13; j_call: TRBJ1-4; clone_size: .; cdr3_aa: CASSLGAVEKLFF; cdr3_nt: TGTGCCAGCAGTTTAGGGGCCGTTGAAAAACTGTTTTTT
d_call: .; v_call: TRBV27; cdr3_length: 15; j_call: TRBJ2-1; clone_size: .; cdr3_aa: CASSFWAGVGNEQFF; cdr3_nt: TGTGCCAGCAGTTTTTGGGCAGGGGTAGGCAATGAGCAGTTCTTC
d_call: .; v_call: TRBV19; cdr3_length: 17; j_call: TRBJ2-2; clone_size: .; cdr3_aa: CASSYSADSLNTGELFF; cdr3_nt: TGTGCCAGTAGTTATAGCGCGGACTCACTGAACACCGGGGAGCTGTTTTTT
d_call: TRBD1; v_call: TRBV29-1; cdr3_length: 12; j_call: TRBJ1-2; clone_size: .; cdr3_aa: CSVGQGNYGYTF; cdr3_nt: TGCAGCGTAGGACAGGGGAACTATGGCTACACCTTC
d_call: .; v_call: TRBV2; cdr3_length: 15; j_call: TRBJ1-1; clone_size: .; cdr3_aa: CASRPGLGGNTEAFF; cdr3_nt: TGTGCCAGCAGGCCCGGACTCGGAGGTAACACTGAAGCTTTCTTT
d_call: TRBD1; v_call: TRBV27; cdr3_length: 13; j_call: TRBJ1-2; clone_size: .; cdr3_aa: CASSLSGQGLNTF; cdr3_nt: TGTGCCAGCAGTTTATCCGGACAGGGGCTAAACACCTTC
d_call: .; v_call: TRBV4-3; cdr3_length: 13; j_call: TRBJ1-1; clone_size: .; cdr3_aa: CASRAAGRTEAFF; cdr3_nt: TGCGCCAGCAGAGCGGCGGGGCGCACTGAAGCTTTCTTT
d_call: TRBD2; v_call: TRBV19; cdr3_length: 15; j_call: TRBJ2-3; clone_size: .; cdr3_aa: CASSIAGGPGDTQYF; cdr3_nt: TGTGCCAGTAGTATAGCGGGAGGGCCGGGAGATACGCAGTATTTT